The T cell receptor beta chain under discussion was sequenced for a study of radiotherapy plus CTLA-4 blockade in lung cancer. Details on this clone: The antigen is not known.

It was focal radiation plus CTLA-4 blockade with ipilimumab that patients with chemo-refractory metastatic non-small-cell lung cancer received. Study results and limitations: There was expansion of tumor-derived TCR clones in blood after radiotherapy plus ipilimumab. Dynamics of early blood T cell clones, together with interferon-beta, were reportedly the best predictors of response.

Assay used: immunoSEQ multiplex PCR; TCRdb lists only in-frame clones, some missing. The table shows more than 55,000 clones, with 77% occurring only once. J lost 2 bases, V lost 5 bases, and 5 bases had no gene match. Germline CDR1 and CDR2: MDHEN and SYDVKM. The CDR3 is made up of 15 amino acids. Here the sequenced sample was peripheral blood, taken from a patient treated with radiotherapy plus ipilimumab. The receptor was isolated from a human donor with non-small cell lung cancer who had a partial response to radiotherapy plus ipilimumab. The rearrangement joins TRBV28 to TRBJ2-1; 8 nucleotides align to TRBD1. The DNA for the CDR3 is TGTGCCAGCAGTCAAAGGACAGGGCCCTACAATGAGCAGTTCTTC. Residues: CASSQRTGPYNEQFF.